The 21 T cell receptor beta chains below come from one sample, sequenced in a study of regulatory T cells in long-lasting Graves disease. The time point was: newly diagnosed GD, antithyroid drugs for less than 3 months. The authors made the TCR library using RNA they extracted from PBMCs. Arm-PCR with iRepertoire HTBI primers amplified the CDR3 regions for these TCR beta libraries. Each CDR3 protein is one row after TCRdb ran MiXCR on the multiplex PCR reads. The table lists approximately 300,000 distinct CDR3 sequences, about 18% of them singletons. The sequences come from peripheral blood mononuclear cells (PBMCs), collected at new diagnosis, from a patient treated with antithyroid drugs. These TCRs come from a female donor with Graves disease.

This clonotype occurred many times. The rearrangement uses TRBV28 and TRBJ1-5; no reliable D call. V lost 3 bases and J 4 bases, leaving 4 bases between the germline ends. The germline CDR1 and CDR2 sequences are MDHEN and SYDVKM. CDR3 length: 12 residues. The CDR3 loop is CASSFLNQPQHF. The CDR3 nucleotides read TGTGCCAGCAGTTTCCTAAATCAGCCCCAGCATTTT.

The table lists this clonotype with many counts. The V and J genes are TRBV2 and TRBJ2-5, with TRBD2 matching over 9 bases. Germline V gene sequence: CDR1 SNHLY, CDR2 FYNNEI. CDR3 length: 16 residues. With 6 bases clipped from V and 5 bases from J, the junction kept 13 bases outside the gene matches. CDR3 coding DNA: TGTGCCAGCAGGACTTTAGCGGGAGAGGCAGGCGAGACCCAGTACTTC. It yields the protein CASRTLAGEAGETQYF.

This clonotype was counted at least ten times. This rearrangement joins TRBV24-1 to TRBJ2-6, with a weak D call TRBD1 (6 bases). The CDR3 length is 14 residues. The germline V gene encodes CDR1 KGHDR and CDR2 SFDVKD. Trimming took off 9 bases at V and 2 bases at J, with 10 bases between the two ends. CDR3 in DNA: TGTGCCACCGACACAGGGACTGGGGCCAACGTCCTGACTTTC. It is translated as CATDTGTGANVLTF.

The chain has TRBV7-2 and TRBJ2-3; D perhaps matches TRBD2 (6 bases). Trimming stripped 6 bases from V and 3 bases from J, with 10 bases between. There are 13 residues in the CDR3. Germline CDR1 and CDR2: SGHTA and FQGNSA. The CDR3 is CASRESGTDTQYF. The CDR3, as DNA: TGTGCCAGCAGGGAGAGCGGGACAGATACGCAGTATTTT. The variable domain in full, completed from reference TRBV7-2 and TRBJ2-3, reads GAGVSQSPSNKVTEKGKDVELRCDPISGHTALYWYRQSLGQGLEFLIYFQGNSAPDKSGLPSDRFSAERTGGSVSTLTIQRTQQEDSAVYLCASRESGTDTQYFGPGTRLTVL.

This clonotype was observed many times. The gene calls are TRBV7-2 and TRBJ2-5; 8 bases are shared with TRBD2. This CDR3 is 15 amino acids long. CDR1 SGHTA and CDR2 FQGNSA come from the germline V gene. After removal of 6 bases from V and 2 bases from J, the junction contained 8 bases not matched to a gene. The CDR3 region is CASSSLGLAQETQYF. CDR3 sequence (DNA): TGTGCCAGCAGTTCTCTAGGACTAGCTCAAGAGACCCAGTACTTC.

This clonotype was found many times. The chain is built from TRBV28 and TRBJ2-1, with 8 bases that match TRBD2. The CDR3 extends over 14 amino acids. Trimming cost V 9 bases and J 3 bases; bases outside gene matches: 7. Germline CDR1 reads MDHEN; CDR2 reads SYDVKM. The CDR3 DNA reads as TGTGCCAGTTCCCAGCGGGAGCTCTACAATGAGCAGTTCTTC. Translating it yields CASSQRELYNEQFF.

This clonotype was counted at least ten times. V usage is TRBV11-2 and J usage is TRBJ2-3; D might be TRBD1 (6 bases). The CDR3 consists of 15 residues. Germline V gene lookup returns CDR1 SGHAT and CDR2 FQNNGV. The ends were cut back, 1 base at V and 4 bases at J, with 12 bases in the middle. CDR3 sequence reads: CASSLGQDSADTQYF. The CDR3 nucleotides are TGTGCCAGCAGCTTAGGACAGGACTCTGCAGATACGCAGTATTTT.

Remarks on this clonotype: A much larger clone sits a single nucleotide away, making a read error possible. CDR3 in DNA: TGTGCCAGTAGCGGGAGTGGCCTAGAGACCCAGTACTTC. It codes for CASSGSGLETQYF. V is TRBV19 and J is TRBJ2-4; TRBD2 might be the D (6 bases). Gene TRBJ2-5 matches the end of the DNA better, so the J call may be wrong. From germline, CDR1 is LNHDA and CDR2 SQIVND (reference sequence). CDR3 length: 13 residues.

This chain connects TRBV5-1 to TRBJ1-1; D perhaps matches TRBD1 (6 bases). There are 16 residues in the CDR3. Germline V lookup: CDR1 SGHRS, CDR2 YFSETQ. Trimming cost V 0 bases and J 1 base, with 13 bases left between them. The CDR3 loop is CASSLGGGTPNTEAFF. CDR3 coding DNA: TGCGCCAGCAGCTTGGGGGGCGGGACACCGAACACTGAAGCTTTCTTT.

This clonotype was counted at least ten times. J is TRBJ1-1 and V is TRBV18, with 9 positions matching TRBD1. From germline, CDR1 is KGHSH and CDR2 LQKENI. With 3 bases clipped from V and 0 bases from J, the junction kept 2 bases outside the gene matches. CDR3 length: 15 residues. CDR3 DNA sequence: TGTGCCAGCTCACCTGGGACAGGGTTGAACACTGAAGCTTTCTTT. This sequence encodes CASSPGTGLNTEAFF.

To note about this clonotype: This may be a read error, as it is one base from a much larger clone. The conserved phenylalanine or tryptophan normally closing the CDR3 is absent here, so this likely arose from a read error. This chain links TRBV30 with TRBJ1-5; TRBD1 is a possible D gene (6 bases). Germline assignment: CDR1 GTSNPN and CDR2 SVGIG (reference sequence). V was trimmed by 3 bases and J by 0 bases, leaving 6 bases between them. The CDR3 contains 13 residues. This CDR3 is CAWSRGSNQPQHL. CDR3 in DNA: TGTGCCTGGAGCAGGGGTAGCAATCAGCCCCAGCATCTT.

As regards this clonotype: It is likely a read error: a sequence one base away is far more abundant. This chain connects TRBV11-2 to TRBJ2-5, with D unclear. Trimming took 0 bases from V and 11 from J, leaving 10 bases between them. The CDR3 covers 12 residues. CDR1 and CDR2 (germline): SGHAT, FQNNGV. The CDR3: CASSLDPWKQYF. The CDR3 region has the DNA TGTGCCAGCAGCTTAGACCCCTGGAAGCAGTACTTC. Complete variable domain (other parts from reference TRBV11-2 and TRBJ2-5): EAGVAQSPRYKIIEKRQSVAFWCNPISGHATLYWYQQILGQGPKLLIQFQNNGVVDDSQLPKDRFSAERLKGVDSTLKIQPAKLEDSAVYLCASSLDPWKQYFGPGTRLLVL.

This clonotype appeared many times. This CDR3 reads CASSPVAGVREQYF. The CDR3 nucleotides read TGTGCCAGCAGCCCTGTCGCGGGAGTAAGGGAGCAGTACTTC. The chain recombines TRBV12-3 or TRBV12-4 with TRBJ2-7, with TRBD2 matching 7 bases. The CDR3 has 14 residues. J was trimmed by 7 bases and V by 6 bases; bases with no gene match: 12.

This clonotype was seen repeatedly, ten times or more. V usage is TRBV15 and J usage is TRBJ2-3; 11 nucleotides match TRBD1. Germline V gene sequence: CDR1 LNHNV, CDR2 YYDKDF (reference sequence). The length of the CDR3 is 15 residues. The V gene end was trimmed by 0 bases and the J gene end by 4 bases; junction bases not matched to a gene: 0. The CDR3 DNA sequence: TGTGCCACCAGCAGAGAGGGACAGGGGGCAGATACGCAGTATTTT. The encoded protein is CATSREGQGADTQYF.

In this sample, this clonotype turned up a few times. The rearrangement joins TRBV2 to TRBJ1-6, with TRBD1 as a possible D gene (6 bases). V was clipped by 6 bases and J by 0 bases, with 9 bases between them. Germline CDR1 and CDR2: SNHLY and FYNNEI. The CDR3 is 15 amino acids. The CDR3 region has the DNA TGTGCCAGCAGAAACAGGGCCTCCTATAATTCACCCCTCCACTTT. Translation: CASRNRASYNSPLHF. The full variable domain, rest sourced from reference TRBV2 and TRBJ1-6, is EPEVTQTPSHQVTQMGQEVILRCVPISNHLYFYWYRQILGQKVEFLVSFYNNEISEKSEIFDDQFSVERPDGSNFTLKIRSTKLEDSAMYFCASRNRASYNSPLHFGNGTRLTVT.

This chain joins TRBV24-1 and TRBJ1-5; D ambiguous. Trimming cost V 6 bases and J 2 bases, with 10 bases left between them. Germline CDR1 reads KGHDR; CDR2 reads SFDVKD. CDR3 length equals 14 residues. This CDR3 is CATSSAGRNQPQHF. In DNA, the CDR3 is TGTGCCACCAGTAGTGCGGGTCGCAATCAGCCCCAGCATTTT.

This clonotype was found once. Only one base separates this from a far larger clonotype, so it likely reflects a read error. V gene TRBV7-8 combines with J gene TRBJ2-1, with D perhaps matching TRBD2 (5 bases). Trimming cost V 4 bases and J 13 bases, with 26 bases left between them. Germline values: CDR1 SGHVS, CDR2 FQNEAQ. The CDR3 totals 16 residues. CDR3 in amino acids: CASSSAARAAQETQFF. CDR3 DNA: TGTGCCAGCAGCTCCGCGGCGAGAGCGGCCCAAGAGACCCAGTTCTTC.

This clonotype has a count of ten or more. The CDR3 here is CASRVSGRGDTEAFF. The CDR3 DNA reads as TGCGCCAGCAGAGTATCGGGCAGGGGAGACACTGAAGCTTTCTTT. The chain recombines TRBV5-1 with TRBJ1-1; D possibly corresponds to TRBD1 (6 bases). Germline loops: CDR1 SGHRS, CDR2 YFSETQ. CDR3 length equals 15 residues. The V end was cut by 5 bases, the J end by 3 bases, with 17 bases between.

This clonotype was detected ten times or more. The J gene is TRBJ2-3, the V gene TRBV28; 10 bases match TRBD2. Trimming removed 5 bases from V and 0 bases from J; junction bases left unmatched: 5. From germline, CDR1 is MDHEN and CDR2 SYDVKM. This CDR3 has 16 residues. The CDR3 protein is CASSPGLADSTDTQYF. The CDR3 nucleotides are TGTGCCAGCAGTCCCGGACTAGCGGACAGCACAGATACGCAGTATTTT.

This clonotype was seen ten or more times. The V gene is TRBV30, the J gene TRBJ1-2, with D uncertain. Germline CDR1 and CDR2: GTSNPN and SVGIG (reference sequence). V lost 0 bases, J lost 4 bases, and 15 bases lay in between. This CDR3 has 15 amino acids. The CDR3 sequence: CAWSVTRQPLYGYTF. CDR3 bases: TGTGCCTGGAGTGTCACGAGGCAACCTCTCTATGGCTACACCTTC.

The CDR3 is CASSWDLISSPLHF. In DNA, the CDR3 is TGTGCCAGCAGTTGGGACCTCATAAGTTCACCCCTCCACTTT. The chain uses TRBV6-5 and TRBJ1-6, with a tentative D call TRBD1 (5 bases). There are 14 residues in the CDR3. From germline, CDR1 is MNHEY and CDR2 SVGAGI. V was shortened by 4 bases and J by 9 bases, with 13 bases between the two germline ends.